This entry describes one T cell receptor (beta chain). Its antigen remains unidentified. Sequenced by immunoSEQ multiplex PCR; TCRdb stores in-frame clones only, minus some. Here the sample spans fewer than 1.6 million clones, 98% being singletons. This sample is part of a study of shared clonotypes between healthy human individuals. Whole-study findings and limits: Limited genetic and exposure-history diversity came from having few donors. Clonotype sharing among donors was thought likely to change with sequencing depth.

Healthy HIV-negative adults without recent acute infections or vaccinations served as donors. Naive CD45RA+ and memory CD45RA-negative subsets were split from CD4+ cells. The sample was naive CD4+ T cells sorted from blood. Indicated subset: CD45RA+ positively selected. This TCR was recovered from a young man in good health.

CDR3 DNA sequence: TGTGCCAGCAGCACCAGTGACAGGGGAGCATATGGCTACACCTTC. It specifies CASSTSDRGAYGYTF. This chain joins TRBV5-6 and TRBJ1-2, with 8 bases lining up with TRBD1. Trimming took 4 bases from V and 5 from J; bases not matched to a gene: 10. Germline CDR1 and CDR2: SGHDT and YYEEEE. The CDR3 contains 15 residues.